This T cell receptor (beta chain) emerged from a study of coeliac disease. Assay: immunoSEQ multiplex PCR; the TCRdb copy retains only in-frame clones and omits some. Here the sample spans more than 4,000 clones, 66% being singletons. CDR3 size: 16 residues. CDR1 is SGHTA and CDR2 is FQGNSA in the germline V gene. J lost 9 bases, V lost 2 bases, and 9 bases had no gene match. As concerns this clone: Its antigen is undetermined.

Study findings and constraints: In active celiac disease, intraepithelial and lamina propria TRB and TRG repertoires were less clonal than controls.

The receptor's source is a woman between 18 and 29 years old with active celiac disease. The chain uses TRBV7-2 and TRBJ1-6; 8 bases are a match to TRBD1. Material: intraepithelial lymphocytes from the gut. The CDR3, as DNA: TGTGCCAGCAGCTTATCGTGGGGCAGGGGGCCTTCACCCCTCCACTTT. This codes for CASSLSWGRGPSPLHF.